This TCR beta chain was identified in a study of blood T cell repertoires in COVID-19. Study context: Both acute and convalescent COVID-19 samples were obtained from the United States, Italy and Spain.

V lost 5 bases and J lost 5; bases outside the gene matches: 6. The germline V gene has CDR1 MDHEN and CDR2 SYDVKM. The CDR3 spans 14 residues. Original analysis: Estimates of nucleated cell counts were drawn from the amplification of reference gene primers. Measured with immunoSEQ multiplex PCR; TCRdb has only the in-frame clones, and not every one. The V and J calls and clone size were taken over from that table, and D and trimming were inferred from the DNA. In the table there are a few hundred thousand clones, 80% to 90% of which are singletons. The sample consisted of PBMCs or T cells enriched from blood (not recorded which). The chain employs TRBV28 and TRBJ2-7; 10 nucleotides match TRBD1. The sequence came from a woman in her 30s who had recovered from COVID-19. The CDR3: CASSKDRGVDEQYF. The CDR3 DNA sequence: TGTGCCAGCAGTAAGGACAGGGGGGTCGACGAGCAGTACTTC.